This T cell receptor (beta chain) was sequenced during a study of blood T cell repertoires in COVID-19. The germline gives CDR1 SGHNT, CDR2 YYREEE (reference sequence). V lost 1 base to trimming and J lost 2 bases; unmatched junction nucleotides: 2. The CDR3 sequence is 16 residues long. The Seattle patients joined while their infection was active and were tracked longitudinally afterward. Authors' data handling: Estimates of nucleated cell counts were drawn from the amplification of reference gene primers. This table comes from immunoSEQ multiplex PCR, and its TCRdb copy is limited to in-frame clones, with some not included. D and trimming were read from the DNA, whereas the V and J calls and clone size are those reported in that table. The table shows under 200,000 clones, with approximately 80% occurring only once. This clone was observed a few times.

The TCR comes from a man between 60 and 75 years old with COVID-19, enrolled during active disease. The sample was peripheral blood. The chain joins TRBV5-4 to TRBJ2-7; 14 bases match TRBD2. CDR3 coding DNA: TGTGCCAGCAGCTTGCCGGGACTAGCGGGAGCCTACGAGCAGTACTTC. Protein: CASSLPGLAGAYEQYF.